This T cell receptor beta chain originates from a study of vaccination and CD4 T cells after COVID-19. Treatment described: roughly 10-day PBMC culture with coronavirus spike peptide pools or control peptides (ViraFEST assay). This clonotype is a singleton in its sample. The antigen is unknown. Sequenced with the Oncomine TCR Beta short-read assay was DNA taken from cultured CD4+ T cells. MiXCR, run by TCRdb on the PCR reads, gives a single entry per CDR3 protein. Among about 18,000 distinct CDR3 sequences listed, roughly 45% were seen once. This sequence originates from a human donor who had recovered from COVID-19. The sequenced sample consisted of CD4+ T cells from blood, cultured in vitro.

The CDR3 DNA is TGCGCCAGCAGTCAATGTAATTCCGTCGTTGGTGACCCCCGGACTGAAGCTTTCTTT. Translated: CASSQCNSVVGDPRTEAFF. The chain is built from TRBV23-1 and TRBJ1-1; the D is unclear. TRBV23-1 is placed among ORFs of uncertain function. Trimming took off 1 base at V and 5 bases at J, with 26 bases between the two ends. CDR3 length: 19 residues.